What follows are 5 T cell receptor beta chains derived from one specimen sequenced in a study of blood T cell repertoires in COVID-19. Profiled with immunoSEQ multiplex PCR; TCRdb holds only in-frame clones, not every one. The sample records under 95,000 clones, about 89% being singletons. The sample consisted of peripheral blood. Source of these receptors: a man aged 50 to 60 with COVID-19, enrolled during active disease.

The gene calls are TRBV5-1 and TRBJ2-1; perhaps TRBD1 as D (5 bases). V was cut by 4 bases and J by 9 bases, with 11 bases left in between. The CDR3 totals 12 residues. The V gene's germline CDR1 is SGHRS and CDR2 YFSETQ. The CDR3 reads CASSIDSREQFF. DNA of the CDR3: TGCGCCAGCAGCATAGACAGCCGTGAGCAGTTCTTC.

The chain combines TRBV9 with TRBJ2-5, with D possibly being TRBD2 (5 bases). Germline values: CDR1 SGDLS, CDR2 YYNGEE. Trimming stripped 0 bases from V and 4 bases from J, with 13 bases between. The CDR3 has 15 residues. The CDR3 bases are TGTGCCAGCAGCGTAGGGGCTAGCAGTCCAGAGACCCAGTACTTC. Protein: CASSVGASSPETQYF.

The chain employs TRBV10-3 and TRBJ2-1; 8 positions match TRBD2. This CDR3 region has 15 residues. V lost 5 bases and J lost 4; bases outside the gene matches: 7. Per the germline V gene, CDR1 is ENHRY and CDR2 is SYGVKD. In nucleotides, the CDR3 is TGTGCCATCAGTCCCGTAGCGGGATCGTACAATGAGCAGTTCTTC. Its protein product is CAISPVAGSYNEQFF.

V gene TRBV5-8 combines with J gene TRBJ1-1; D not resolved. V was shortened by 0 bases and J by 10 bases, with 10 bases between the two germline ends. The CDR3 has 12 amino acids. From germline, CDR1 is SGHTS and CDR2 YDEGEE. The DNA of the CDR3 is TGTGCCAGCAGCTTGGCTAGTGGGTTAGCTTTCTTT. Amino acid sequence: CASSLASGLAFF.

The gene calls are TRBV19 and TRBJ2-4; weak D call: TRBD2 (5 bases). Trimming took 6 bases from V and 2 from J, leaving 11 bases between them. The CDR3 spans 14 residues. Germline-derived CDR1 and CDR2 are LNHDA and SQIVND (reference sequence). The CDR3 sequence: CASRNSGSKNIQYF. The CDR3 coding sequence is TGTGCCAGTAGAAACTCGGGATCCAAAAACATTCAGTACTTC.